What follows are 31 T cell receptor beta chains derived from one specimen sequenced in a study of OX40 agonist ivuxolimab in advanced cancers. Clones were sequenced by immunoSEQ multiplex PCR, and TCRdb holds only the in-frame ones, with some missing. Of 30,000 to 35,000 clones in the sample, roughly 89% are singletons; the top ten hold less than 2%. The sequences come from CD4+ or CD8+ T cells sorted from blood, collected in a trial of the OX40 agonist ivuxolimab. The receptors were sampled from an adult with an advanced solid tumor such as melanoma, head and neck, liver or kidney cancer.

The V gene is TRBV7-8, the J gene TRBJ2-5, with 10 positions matching TRBD2. The V segment lost 2 bases and the J segment 4 bases; nucleotides outside the gene matches: 7. The germline CDR1 and CDR2 sequences are SGHVS and FQNEAQ. The CDR3 runs 16 residues. This chain's CDR3 is CASSLILLAGVETQYF. Written as DNA, the CDR3 is TGTGCCAGCAGCTTAATTTTGCTAGCGGGAGTAGAGACCCAGTACTTC.

This chain connects TRBV7-9 to TRBJ2-3; no definite D call. V was pared by 0 bases and J by 6 bases, with 10 bases between. The CDR3 extends over 14 amino acids. Germline loops: CDR1 SEHNR, CDR2 FQNEAQ (reference sequence). The CDR3 region has the DNA TGTGCCAGCAGCTTAGCTGGCTCAACGGATACGCAGTATTTT. This translates into CASSLAGSTDTQYF.

This chain connects TRBV4-1 to TRBJ2-7, with TRBD2 matching 12 bases. Germline values: CDR1 MGHRA, CDR2 YSYEKL. Germline trimming cut 3 bases from V and 0 bases from J; bases unmatched to any gene: 0. There are 15 residues in the CDR3. In DNA form, the CDR3 reads TGCGCCAGCAGCCAGACTAGCGGGGGCTCCTACGAGCAGTACTTC. Protein: CASSQTSGGSYEQYF.

The rearrangement links TRBV18 to TRBJ1-3; D is unclear. This CDR3 is built from 15 residues. The V gene's germline CDR1 is KGHSH and CDR2 LQKENI. With 3 bases removed from V and 8 bases from J, the gap between germline ends came to 17 bases. The CDR3 DNA sequence: TGTGCCAGCTCACCTTCGCGGGGTCGGTGGGACACCATATATTTT. This encodes CASSPSRGRWDTIYF.

The chain links TRBV5-1 to TRBJ1-3; possible D gene TRBD1, 6 bases. Germline V gene data show CDR1 as SGHRS and CDR2 as YFSETQ. Trimming shortened V by 0 bases and J by 8 bases, and 15 bases separated the two germline ends. The CDR3 runs 15 residues. The CDR3 DNA sequence: TGCGCCAGCAGCTTGGCCAGGGGAAAGACCGACACCATATATTTT. Encoded protein: CASSLARGKTDTIYF.

The chain joins TRBV6-6 to TRBJ1-6; unclear D gene. Germline V lookup: CDR1 MNHNY, CDR2 SVGAGI (reference sequence). V was cut by 7 bases and J by 9 bases, with 16 bases left in between. The CDR3 covers 14 residues. The CDR3 region has the DNA TGTGCCAGCACCTTACCCGGTCGAGCTTCACCCCTCCACTTT. This encodes CASTLPGRASPLHF.

The rearrangement joins TRBV18 to TRBJ2-7; 12 nucleotides line up with TRBD1. The CDR3 is made up of 15 amino acids. Trimming took 3 bases from V and 4 from J; bases not matched to a gene: 4. CDR1 is KGHSH and CDR2 is LQKENI in the germline V gene. The CDR3 here is CASSPGTGGDYEQYF. In nucleotides, the CDR3 is TGTGCCAGCTCACCCGGGACAGGGGGCGATTACGAGCAGTACTTC.

The CDR3: CASSWDGRRLNTEAFF. In DNA, the CDR3 is TGTGCCAGCAGCTGGGACGGCCGGAGACTGAACACTGAAGCTTTCTTT. J is TRBJ1-1 and V is TRBV5-5; tentative D call: TRBD1 (5 bases). V lost 3 bases to trimming and J lost 0 bases, with 15 bases between them. The CDR3 spans 16 residues. The germline CDR1 and CDR2 sequences are SGHKS and YYEKEE (reference sequence).

The genes are TRBV5-1 and TRBJ1-5; a weak D match, TRBD1 (6 bases). The CDR3 length is 15 residues. The V gene's germline CDR1 is SGHRS and CDR2 YFSETQ. V was pared by 4 bases and J by 8 bases, with 19 bases between. The CDR3 sequence: CASSKVGGPGEPQHF. The CDR3 DNA reads TGCGCCAGCAGCAAGGTCGGGGGGCCCGGTGAGCCCCAGCATTTT.

This chain joins TRBV29-1 and TRBJ2-5; TRBD1 agrees at 8 bases. CDR1 and CDR2 from the germline V gene are SQVTM and ANQGSEA. The ends lost 7 bases at V and 2 bases at J; junction bases unmatched: 3. The CDR3 totals 12 residues. CDR3 region: CSARTGQETQYF. Here the CDR3 DNA reads TGCAGCGCGAGGACAGGGCAAGAGACCCAGTACTTC.

This chain uses TRBV25-1 with TRBJ1-6; no reliable D call. Germline V gene lookup returns CDR1 MGHDK and CDR2 SYGVNS. CDR3 size: 15 residues. The V gene lost 0 bases and the J gene lost 4 bases, with 7 bases spanning the gap. For the CDR3, the DNA is TGTGCCAGCAGTGAATATAACAGTTATAATTCACCCCTCCACTTT. Protein: CASSEYNSYNSPLHF. The variable domain in full, completed from reference TRBV25-1 and TRBJ1-6, reads EADIYQTPRYLVIGTGKKITLECSQTMGHDKMYWYQQDPGMELHLIHYSYGVNSTEKGDLSSESTVSRIRTEHFPLTLESARPSHTSQYLCASSEYNSYNSPLHFGNGTRLTVT.

The chain uses TRBV28 and TRBJ1-1, with no clear D. CDR1 MDHEN and CDR2 SYDVKM come from the germline V gene. The CDR3 extends over 13 amino acids. The ends were cut back, 7 bases at V and 1 base at J, with 10 bases in the middle. The CDR3 loop reads CASTGWGNTEAFF. CDR3 bases: TGTGCCAGCACAGGATGGGGGAACACTGAAGCTTTCTTT. Complete variable domain (other parts from reference TRBV28 and TRBJ1-1): DVKVTQSSRYLVKRTGEKVFLECVQDMDHENMFWYRQDPGLGLRLIYFSYDVKMKEKGDIPEGYSVSREKKERFSLILESASTNQTSMYLCASTGWGNTEAFFGQGTRLTVV.

The rearrangement links TRBV6-1 to TRBJ2-7; weak D call: TRBD2 (7 bases). The germline V gene has CDR1 MNHNS and CDR2 SASEGT. The CDR3 length is 15 residues. V was cut by 7 bases and J by 5 bases, with 21 bases left in between. The CDR3 region has the DNA TGTGCCAGCACACAAGGGGGGGCCCGTGTTCACGAGCAGTACTTC. Translation gives CASTQGGARVHEQYF.

This sequence joins TRBV28 and TRBJ1-1; 7 bases line up with TRBD1. The V gene end was trimmed by 5 bases and the J gene end by 3 bases; junction bases not matched to a gene: 9. Germline values: CDR1 MDHEN, CDR2 SYDVKM. The CDR3 covers 15 residues. CDR3: CASSTATGRYTEAFF. The CDR3 coding sequence is TGTGCCAGCAGTACCGCGACAGGGAGGTACACTGAAGCTTTCTTT.

The rearrangement uses TRBV14 and TRBJ2-3, with 7 bases lining up with TRBD2. Trimming took 10 bases from V and 5 from J; bases not matched to a gene: 15. CDR3 size: 15 residues. Germline CDR1 and CDR2: SGHDN and FVKESK. The CDR3 region is CATSRLTSSKDTQYF. The CDR3 DNA reads TGTGCCACGAGCCGATTGACTAGCTCAAAAGATACGCAGTATTTT.

The chain uses TRBV9 and TRBJ1-2; a weak D match, TRBD1 (5 bases). The CDR3 runs 14 residues. The germline V gene has CDR1 SGDLS and CDR2 YYNGEE. V shed 0 bases and J shed 4 bases, with 10 bases lying between them. The CDR3 here is CASSVEQAPYGYTF. CDR3 nucleotides: TGTGCCAGCAGCGTAGAACAGGCCCCCTATGGCTACACCTTC.

This clone appeared once. The CDR3 loop reads CASGAGSTGNEQFF. DNA for the CDR3: TGTGCCAGCGGTGCGGGTTCGACGGGGAATGAGCAGTTCTTC. The chain combines TRBV14 with TRBJ2-1, with a tentative D call TRBD2 (5 bases). CDR1 is SGHDN, CDR2 FVKESK, per germline. This CDR3 is built from 14 residues. V was shortened by 8 bases and J by 7 bases, with 18 bases between the two germline ends.

This rearrangement joins TRBV6-6 to TRBJ2-7; 8 bases match TRBD1. The J segment lost 5 bases and the V segment lost 6 bases, leaving 9 bases of the junction unmatched. The CDR3 length is 14 residues. Germline V gene data show CDR1 as MNHNY and CDR2 as SVGAGI (reference sequence). The CDR3 nucleotides are TGTGCCAGCAGGCTCGGACAGGGCCCGGACGAGCAGTACTTC. Protein product: CASRLGQGPDEQYF.

This clone was seen only once. The V call is TRBV4-2, the J call TRBJ1-5; TRBD1 aligns across 11 bases. There are 19 residues in the CDR3. Germline V CDR1 and CDR2: LGHNA, YNFKEQ. Losses at the gene ends were 1 base for V and 0 bases for J; bases not matched to a gene: 8. Written as DNA, the CDR3 is TGTGCCAGCAGCCAAGCCACGGACAGGGGGCCGTATAGCAATCAGCCCCAGCATTTT. This encodes CASSQATDRGPYSNQPQHF.

The chain has TRBV28 and TRBJ1-2; 11 nucleotides line up with TRBD1. CDR3 length: 22 amino acids. The V segment lost 4 bases and the J segment 2 bases; nucleotides outside the gene matches: 24. Germline CDR1 is MDHEN and CDR2 is SYDVKM. In DNA, the CDR3 is TGTGCCAGCAGTTGGACCATCCTGCCGGGGCCCAACCGGGACAGGGGGAACTATGGCTACACCTTC. It translates to CASSWTILPGPNRDRGNYGYTF.

The chain couples TRBV16 to TRBJ2-1; perhaps TRBD1 as D (5 bases). Germline values: CDR1 KGHSY, CDR2 FQNENV. This CDR3 comprises 15 residues. V lost 4 bases and J lost 4, with 14 bases in between. CDR3 in amino acids: CASSRPGQRYNEQFF. DNA for the CDR3: TGTGCCAGCAGCCGTCCCGGACAAAGGTACAATGAGCAGTTCTTC. The whole variable domain, remainder taken from reference TRBV16 and TRBJ2-1, is GEEVAQTPKHLVRGEGQKAKLYCAPIKGHSYVFWYQQVLKNEFKFLISFQNENVFDETGMPKERFSAKCLPNSPCSLEIQATKLEDSAVYFCASSRPGQRYNEQFFGPGTRLTVL.

V is TRBV6-1 and J is TRBJ1-1; 8 positions match TRBD1. The CDR3 spans 15 residues. J was trimmed by 6 bases and V by 2 bases; bases with no gene match: 8. CDR1 is MNHNS and CDR2 is SASEGT in the germline V gene. CDR3 sequence reads: CASSERQGYASEAFF. In DNA, the CDR3 is TGTGCCAGCAGTGAAAGACAGGGGTACGCATCTGAAGCTTTCTTT.

This clone was observed a few times. The chain joins TRBV6-1 to TRBJ1-1, with TRBD1 identical over 10 bases. The germline gives CDR1 MNHNS, CDR2 SASEGT. After removal of 4 bases from V and 9 bases from J, the junction contained 2 bases not matched to a gene. The CDR3 covers 12 residues. In DNA form, the CDR3 reads TGTGCCAGCAGTGTCGACAGGGGGCAAGCTTTCTTT. Protein product: CASSVDRGQAFF.

J is TRBJ2-2 and V is TRBV7-3; possibly TRBD2 for D (5 bases). The germline V gene has CDR1 SGHTA and CDR2 FQGTGA. V was shortened by 2 bases and J by 5 bases, with 15 bases between the two germline ends. The CDR3 sequence is 16 residues long. CDR3 nucleotides: TGTGCCAGCAGCTTAGGGTCGGCGGGCGGGACCGGGGAGCTGTTTTTT. Protein product: CASSLGSAGGTGELFF.

The chain combines TRBV5-4 with TRBJ2-1; 9 bases are shared with TRBD2. The V gene end was trimmed by 4 bases and the J gene end by 9 bases; junction bases not matched to a gene: 17. CDR3 size: 17 residues. CDR1 and CDR2 from the germline V gene are SGHNT and YYREEE (reference sequence). The CDR3 loop is CASSPKGLARGGAEQFF. As DNA, the CDR3 is TGTGCCAGCAGCCCAAAGGGACTAGCCAGAGGGGGTGCTGAGCAGTTCTTC.

The rearrangement joins TRBV11-3 to TRBJ1-1, with 7 bases identical to TRBD1. The V gene end was trimmed by 1 base and the J gene end by 11 bases; junction bases not matched to a gene: 1. The CDR3 is made up of 11 amino acids. Germline V gene lookup returns CDR1 SGHNT and CDR2 YENEEA. The CDR3 DNA reads TGTGCCAGCAGCTTAGGCAGGGGGGCTTTCTTT. Translated, it gives CASSLGRGAFF.

The chain uses TRBV4-2 and TRBJ1-5, with D hard to call. The V end lost 0 bases, the J end lost 6 bases, and 9 bases lay between the germline ends. The CDR3 spans 14 residues. CDR1 is LGHNA and CDR2 is YNFKEQ in the germline V gene. The CDR3 reads CASSQDWGSQPQHF. The CDR3 DNA reads as TGTGCCAGCAGCCAAGATTGGGGTTCTCAGCCCCAGCATTTT.

J is TRBJ2-2 and V is TRBV19; perhaps TRBD2 as D (7 bases). The germline V and J ends were trimmed by 7 bases and 6 bases, with 12 bases remaining between them. The germline V gene has CDR1 LNHDA and CDR2 SQIVND (reference sequence). This CDR3 has 13 amino acids. The CDR3 region is CASTRGAAGELFF. CDR3 in DNA: TGTGCCAGTACCCGGGGGGCGGCCGGGGAGCTGTTTTTT. Together with reference TRBV19 and TRBJ2-2, the CDR3 gives the full variable domain: DGGITQSPKYLFRKEGQNVTLSCEQNLNHDAMYWYRQDPGQGLRLIYYSQIVNDFQKGDIAEGYSVSREKKESFPLTVTSAQKNPTAFYLCASTRGAAGELFFGEGSRLTVL.

The chain couples TRBV5-6 to TRBJ1-2, with D uncertain. The CDR3 consists of 13 residues. CDR1 is SGHDT, CDR2 YYEEEE, per germline. The V end lost 2 bases, the J end lost 8 bases, and 13 bases lay between the germline ends. This CDR3 reads CASSFPRGRGYTF. CDR3 DNA: TGTGCCAGCAGCTTCCCCCGTGGGCGCGGCTACACCTTC.

CDR3 sequence reads: CASRPDSNQPQHF. CDR3 DNA: TGTGCCAGCAGGCCTGATAGCAATCAGCCCCAGCATTTT. V usage is TRBV6-1 and J usage is TRBJ1-5; D ambiguous. Germline V CDR1 and CDR2: MNHNS, SASEGT. Trimming cost V 6 bases and J 0 bases, with 6 bases left between them. The CDR3 runs 13 residues.

The DNA of the CDR3 is TGCGCCAGCATACGTTCGGGTAGCGGCACAGATACGCAGTATTTT. As protein: CASIRSGSGTDTQYF. V usage is TRBV5-1 and J usage is TRBJ2-3; possibly TRBD2 for D (5 bases). The CDR3 extends over 15 amino acids. Germline V gives CDR1 SGHRS, CDR2 YFSETQ. The V end lost 6 bases, the J end lost 1 base, and 15 bases lay between the germline ends.